Listed below are T cell receptor beta chains from one sample, sequenced in a study of T cell responses to AZD1222 COVID-19 vaccine. The data were produced by immunoSEQ multiplex PCR, yet TCRdb's version contains in-frame clones alone and is incomplete. The table has 130,000 or so clones, 91% seen once; the top ten hold under 2%. Sequencing was performed on peripheral blood, taken 28 days after the second AZD1222 dose. These receptors all come from an adult who received the AZD1222 COVID-19 vaccine. CDR3s include the opening cysteine and the closing phenylalanine or tryptophan. Each record gives: J gene, V gene, clone size, D gene, CDR3 DNA, CDR3 protein. The D gene is left open where the match is weak. The listing skips clone size in some rows; elsewhere it reads once, few, many or a size class.

TRBJ1-3 | TRBV3-1/TRBV3-2 | . | . | TGTGCCAGCAGCCAAAGCAGGGTGGATAACACCATATATTTT | CASSQSRVDNTIYF
TRBJ2-4 | TRBV18 | . | . | TGTGCCAGCTCACCCAGCGACACCCAAAACATTCAGTACTTC | CASSPSDTQNIQYF
TRBJ1-1 | TRBV13 | few | TRBD1 | TGTGCCAGCAGCTCCCTAGGACAGGGGTCGGACACTGAAGCTTTCTTT | CASSSLGQGSDTEAFF
TRBJ1-5 | TRBV2 | . | TRBD1 | TGTGCCAGCAGTGACAGGGGGGACCGTTATCAGCCCCAGCATTTT | CASSDRGDRYQPQHF
TRBJ1-1 | TRBV6-6 | . | . | TGTGCCAGCGCAGAACACCCGAACACTGAAGCTTTCTTT | CASAEHPNTEAFF
TRBJ2-2 | TRBV5-1 | . | . | TGCGCCAGCAGCGACCTAGGGACTTCGGGCACCGGGGAGCTGTTTTTT | CASSDLGTSGTGELFF
TRBJ2-5 | TRBV6-5 | . | . | TGTGCCAGCAGTTACTTAGGCGAGGAGACCCAGTACTTC | CASSYLGEETQYF
TRBJ1-2 | TRBV19 | . | . | TGTGCCAGTGCGGTTGAGGGAACAGGCTACACCTTC | CASAVEGTGYTF
TRBJ1-2 | TRBV18 | . | . | TGTGCCAGCTCCCCTGGGAGGGAAGGCGGCTACACCTTC | CASSPGREGGYTF
TRBJ1-6 | TRBV18 | . | TRBD1 | TGTGCCAGCTCACCACCAGGACAGGGGGAGTGGTCACCCCTCCACTTT | CASSPPGQGEWSPLHF
TRBJ1-3 | TRBV7-2 | . | TRBD1 | TGTGCCAGCAGCTCTGGGACAGCGGGAAACACCATATATTTT | CASSSGTAGNTIYF
TRBJ2-1 | TRBV10-2 | . | . | TGCGCCAGCAGTGGTGCGGGGTCCGGTGAGCAGTTCTTC | CASSGAGSGEQFF
TRBJ1-1 | TRBV11-3 | . | TRBD1 | TGTGCCAGCAGCCTCGGACAGGGCTACACTGAAGCTTTCTTT | CASSLGQGYTEAFF
TRBJ1-1 | TRBV12-3/TRBV12-4 | . | . | TGTGCCAGCAGTGCGGGCGTAGACACTGAAGCTTTCTTT | CASSAGVDTEAFF
TRBJ1-1 | TRBV5-1 | . | . | TGCGCCAGCAGCCCCCCCGGTTTCCCGAACACTGAAGCTTTCTTT | CASSPPGFPNTEAFF
TRBJ1-4 | TRBV19 | . | . | TGTGCCAGTAGTAGTCTGCTGGCAGGGTGGAATGAAAAACTGTTTTTT | CASSSLLAGWNEKLFF
TRBJ2-5 | TRBV27 | . | . | TGTGCCAGCAGTACCCGGCTAGGGGAGACCCAGTACTTC | CASSTRLGETQYF
TRBJ1-4 | TRBV19 | . | . | TGTGCCAGTAGTCGCGAGGGGTGGATTCGTGAAAAACTGTTTTTT | CASSREGWIREKLFF
TRBJ2-7 | TRBV2 | . | TRBD1 | TGTGCCAGCAGTGGACAGGGGGCAGCCTACGAGCAGTACTTC | CASSGQGAAYEQYF
TRBJ1-1 | TRBV6-5 | . | TRBD1 | TGTGCCAGCAGTCTAAGACAGGGGGGCACTGAAGCTTTCTTT | CASSLRQGGTEAFF
TRBJ2-5 | TRBV9 | . | TRBD2 | TGTGCCAGCAGCGTAGGCGCGGGAGGAGAGACCCAGTACTTC | CASSVGAGGETQYF
TRBJ1-1 | TRBV2 | . | . | TGTGCCAGCAGTGGACAGAGGAACACTGAAGCTTTCTTT | CASSGQRNTEAFF
TRBJ2-7 | TRBV5-4 | . | . | TGTGCCAGCAGCTTGGCAGGCCACCACGAGCAGTACTTC | CASSLAGHHEQYF
TRBJ2-3 | TRBV24-1 | . | TRBD2 | TGTGCCACCAGTGGTAGCGGGGGGCTTAGCACAGATACGCAGTATTTT | CATSGSGGLSTDTQYF
TRBJ2-5 | TRBV3-1/TRBV3-2 | . | . | TGTGCCAGCAGGGCACAGGGTAGCGAGACCCAGTACTTC | CASRAQGSETQYF
TRBJ1-2 | TRBV15 | . | . | TGTGCCACCAGCGTACATAGCGAAGCTGGCTACACCTTC | CATSVHSEAGYTF
TRBJ1-3 | TRBV5-4 | . | . | TGTGCCAGCAGCTTGGGACTTGGGTTAGGAAACACCATATATTTT | CASSLGLGLGNTIYF
TRBJ2-1 | TRBV2 | . | TRBD1 | TGTGCCAGCAAGACAGGGGAAGAGCAGTTCTTC | CASKTGEEQFF
TRBJ2-3 | TRBV11-1 | . | . | TGTGCCAGCAGCTCCTACCCTCGGGGAGATACGCAGTATTTT | CASSSYPRGDTQYF
TRBJ2-1 | TRBV27 | . | . | TGTGCCAGCAGTTTAAATGCAGAAAGTGAGCAGTTCTTC | CASSLNAESEQFF
TRBJ1-6 | TRBV3-1/TRBV3-2 | . | TRBD1 | TGTGCCAGCAGCCAGGAAAGGACAGGGCTGGGCTCCTATAATTCACCCCTCCACTTT | CASSQERTGLGSYNSPLHF
TRBJ2-5 | TRBV5-4 | . | TRBD1 | TGTGCCAGCAGCGCCCAGGGGGCTGCAGGCCAAGAGACCCAGTACTTC | CASSAQGAAGQETQYF
TRBJ2-3 | TRBV5-4 | . | TRBD2 | TGTGCCAGCAGCTTTCAAGCGGGAGGGCCACGGGCAGATACGCAGTATTTT | CASSFQAGGPRADTQYF
TRBJ1-1 | TRBV5-1 | . | . | TGCGCCTCTCACAAATTCCAGGGGAGGGGAACTGAAGCTTTCTTT | CASHKFQGRGTEAFF
TRBJ1-2 | TRBV25-1 | . | . | TGTGCCAGCAGTGAATCCCCGTATGGCTACACCTTC | CASSESPYGYTF
TRBJ1-1 | TRBV6-2/TRBV6-3 | . | . | TGTGCCAGCAGTGCAGGGGTCATGAACACTGAAGCTTTCTTT | CASSAGVMNTEAFF
TRBJ2-3 | TRBV28 | . | TRBD2 | TGTGCCAGCAGGCCCCCTCGTGGGAGGGTGTCCACAGATACGCAGTATTTT | CASRPPRGRVSTDTQYF
TRBJ1-6 | TRBV30 | . | . | TGTGCCTTTCAGGGGTATGATTCACCCCTCCACTTT | CAFQGYDSPLHF
TRBJ2-3 | TRBV24-1 | . | . | TGTGCCACCAGTGATCCCGGGACTAGCACAGATACGCAGTATTTT | CATSDPGTSTDTQYF
TRBJ1-1 | TRBV18 | . | . | TGTGCCAGCTCGAGGGGGGCTGACACTGAAGCTTTCTTT | CASSRGADTEAFF
TRBJ1-1 | TRBV30 | . | TRBD1 | TGTGCCTGGAGTGTACAGGGGGACACTGAAGCTTTCTTT | CAWSVQGDTEAFF
TRBJ1-6 | TRBV11-1 | once | . | TGTGCCAGCAGCTTAGACAAAAGTTCACCCCTCCACTTT | CASSLDKSSPLHF
TRBJ2-1 | TRBV7-3 | . | . | TGTGCCAGCAGCTTAAACAAAAATGAGCAGTTCTTC | CASSLNKNEQFF
TRBJ1-3 | TRBV6-5 | few | . | TGTGCCAGCAGTTACGAGAGGATCACTTCTGGAAACACCATATATTTT | CASSYERITSGNTIYF